The next 25 T cell receptor beta chains were all read from a single sample in a study of blood T cell repertoires in COVID-19. Sequencing was performed with immunoSEQ multiplex PCR; in TCRdb, only in-frame clones are kept and a portion is missing. The table has more than 95,000 clones, roughly four fifths seen once. Source material: peripheral blood. Source of these receptors: an elderly man with COVID-19, enrolled during active disease.

The chain is built from TRBV30 and TRBJ2-5; perhaps TRBD1 as D (6 bases). Trimming removed 1 base at V and 3 bases at J, with 12 bases between. The CDR3 loop spans 14 amino acids. Looked up from germline, CDR1 is GTSNPN and CDR2 is SVGIG (reference sequence). For the CDR3, the DNA is TGTGCCTGGAGTGCCCAGGGGACCGAAGAGACCCAGTACTTC. As protein: CAWSAQGTEETQYF.

The V gene is TRBV6-5, the J gene TRBJ2-2; possibly TRBD2 for D (6 bases). Germline CDR1 reads MNHEY; CDR2 reads SVGAGI. The V and J ends lost 7 bases and 7 bases respectively, with 7 bases between them. CDR3 length: 11 residues. CDR3 in amino acids: CASMGGGELFF. The CDR3 DNA reads TGTGCCAGCATGGGGGGCGGGGAGCTGTTTTTT.

The table lists this clone with a count of one. The chain joins TRBV7-3 to TRBJ2-4, with 16 bases that match TRBD2. The CDR3 runs 19 residues. Germline assignment: CDR1 SGHTA and CDR2 FQGTGA. With 4 bases clipped from V and 0 bases from J, the junction kept 6 bases outside the gene matches. The CDR3 loop is CASSSGTSGRGRAKNIQYF. Written as DNA, the CDR3 is TGTGCCAGCAGCTCGGGGACTAGCGGGAGGGGGAGAGCCAAAAACATTCAGTACTTC.

The chain employs TRBV5-5 and TRBJ2-5, with TRBD1 identical over 9 bases. The J call could be wrong; TRBJ2-7 is a better fit for the DNA end. CDR1 is SGHKS, CDR2 YYEKEE, per germline (reference sequence). This CDR3 spans 16 amino acids. CDR3 sequence reads: CASSLRPGTGIYEQYF. CDR3 DNA: TGTGCCAGCAGCTTGAGGCCCGGGACAGGGATTTACGAGCAGTACTTC.

The chain uses TRBV28 and TRBJ2-1, with 7 bases that match TRBD1. The germline V gene has CDR1 MDHEN and CDR2 SYDVKM. V was clipped by 5 bases and J by 7 bases; unmatched bases: 8. The CDR3 is 14 amino acids. The CDR3 protein is CASSPLTGVNEQFF. DNA of the CDR3: TGTGCCAGCAGTCCATTAACAGGGGTTAATGAGCAGTTCTTC. The full variable domain, its missing parts supplied by reference TRBV28 and TRBJ2-1, is DVKVTQSSRYLVKRTGEKVFLECVQDMDHENMFWYRQDPGLGLRLIYFSYDVKMKEKGDIPEGYSVSREKKERFSLILESASTNQTSMYLCASSPLTGVNEQFFGPGTRLTVL.

This chain connects TRBV5-4 to TRBJ2-2; TRBD1 is a possible D gene (6 bases). There are 16 residues in the CDR3. Germline-derived CDR1 and CDR2 are SGHNT and YYREEE (reference sequence). V was shortened by 3 bases and J by 0 bases, with 12 bases between the two germline ends. CDR3 sequence (DNA): TGTGCCAGCAGCTGGAGGACAGAGGCGAACACCGGGGAGCTGTTTTTT. It encodes CASSWRTEANTGELFF. Using reference TRBV5-4 and TRBJ2-2 for the parts outside the CDR3, the full variable domain is ETGVTQSPTHLIKTRGQQVTLRCSSQSGHNTVSWYQQALGQGPQFIFQYYREEENGRGNFPPRFSGLQFPNYSSELNVNALELDDSALYLCASSWRTEANTGELFFGEGSRLTVL.

In this sample, this clone turned up once. This chain links TRBV15 with TRBJ2-3, with 8 bases identical to TRBD1. V dropped 9 bases and J dropped 3; count of bases not matched to a gene: 11. Germline V gene lookup returns CDR1 LNHNV and CDR2 YYDKDF (reference sequence). This CDR3 has 15 residues. The CDR3 coding sequence is TGTGCCACTACGATGAGGAGACAGGGGACAGATACGCAGTATTTT. It specifies CATTMRRQGTDTQYF.

J is TRBJ1-1 and V is TRBV28; D might be TRBD1 (5 bases). V lost 4 bases and J lost 4, with 10 bases in between. CDR1 is MDHEN and CDR2 is SYDVKM in the germline V gene. The CDR3 is made up of 13 amino acids. DNA of the CDR3: TGTGCCAGCAGTTCAGACAGCAGCACTGAAGCTTTCTTT. It encodes CASSSDSSTEAFF. Supplemented by reference TRBV28 and TRBJ1-1, the full variable domain reads DVKVTQSSRYLVKRTGEKVFLECVQDMDHENMFWYRQDPGLGLRLIYFSYDVKMKEKGDIPEGYSVSREKKERFSLILESASTNQTSMYLCASSSDSSTEAFFGQGTRLTVV.

This clone turned up a few times. The J gene is TRBJ1-2, the V gene TRBV19; no clear D. CDR3 length: 14 amino acids. Trimming shortened V by 3 bases and J by 7 bases, and 15 bases separated the two germline ends. Germline lookup yields CDR1 LNHDA and CDR2 SQIVND (reference sequence). The DNA of the CDR3 is TGTGCCAGTAGTATTCCCGTTGGGCAAAGTGGCTACACCTTC. Amino acids: CASSIPVGQSGYTF.

V and J are TRBV9 and TRBJ2-3; TRBD2 aligns across 7 bases. Germline loops: CDR1 SGDLS, CDR2 YYNGEE. The CDR3 consists of 17 residues. Trimming at V came to 3 bases and at J to 0 bases, leaving 10 bases not matched to a gene. For the CDR3, the DNA is TGTGCCAGCAGCGCGGGGGGTGGGCGCTTGAGCACAGATACGCAGTATTTT. It yields the protein CASSAGGGRLSTDTQYF. Looking up the rest from reference TRBV9 and TRBJ2-3 gives the full variable domain: DSGVTQTPKHLITATGQRVTLRCSPRSGDLSVYWYQQSLDQGLQFLIQYYNGEERAKGNILERFSAQQFPDLHSELNLSSLELGDSALYFCASSAGGGRLSTDTQYFGPGTRLTVL.

This clone appeared once. The genes are TRBV5-1 and TRBJ2-2, with 9 bases that match TRBD1. CDR1 and CDR2 (germline): SGHRS, YFSETQ. This CDR3 comprises 16 residues. V trimming: 3 bases; J trimming: 1 base; junction bases outside the gene matches: 4. CDR3 coding DNA: TGCGCCAGCAGCTACCGACAGGGGGTGAACACCGGGGAGCTGTTTTTT. The encoded protein is CASSYRQGVNTGELFF.

This clone was seen a handful of times. J is TRBJ1-1 and V is TRBV5-6, with TRBD1 identical over 7 bases. This CDR3 region has 15 residues. J lost 11 bases, V lost 2 bases, and 15 bases had no gene match. Germline CDR1 SGHDT, CDR2 YYEEEE. CDR3 sequence (DNA): TGTGCCAGCAGCTTCCCTACAGGGGCGCCGGATGACGCTTTCTTT. Residues: CASSFPTGAPDDAFF.

This clone was counted only a few times. The genes are TRBV4-3 and TRBJ2-2, with a tentative D call TRBD1 (6 bases). Trimming stripped 3 bases from V and 3 bases from J, with 11 bases between. The CDR3 consists of 15 residues. Germline V gives CDR1 LGHNA, CDR2 YSLEER. The CDR3 loop reads CASSQGAVDTGELFF. The CDR3 nucleotides read TGCGCCAGCAGCCAGGGGGCGGTGGACACCGGGGAGCTGTTTTTT.

V is TRBV4-1 and J is TRBJ2-2, with 8 bases lining up with TRBD1. V trimming: 0 bases; J trimming: 2 bases; junction bases outside the gene matches: 5. The length of the CDR3 is 17 residues. Looked up from germline, CDR1 is MGHRA and CDR2 is YSYEKL. As DNA, the CDR3 is TGCGCCAGCAGCCAAGATTCAGGGGGCGCAAACACCGGGGAGCTGTTTTTT. It is translated as CASSQDSGGANTGELFF.

CDR3 amino acids: CASSLQGNSITGELFF. The CDR3 DNA follows: TGCGCCAGCAGCTTGCAGGGTAATTCGATCACCGGGGAGCTGTTTTTT. The rearrangement uses TRBV5-1 and TRBJ2-2; D may be TRBD1 (5 bases). Trimming left V 1 base short and J 4 bases short, with 14 bases between. The CDR3 extends over 16 amino acids. Per the germline V gene, CDR1 is SGHRS and CDR2 is YFSETQ.

The genes are TRBV6-2 or TRBV6-3 and TRBJ2-5, with a weak D call TRBD2 (6 bases). CDR3 size: 15 residues. The V end was cut by 5 bases, the J end by 5 bases, with 18 bases between. CDR1 and CDR2 (germline): MNHEY, SVGEGT. DNA of the CDR3: TGTGCCAGCAGTGCCGGGACTCCCGGAACCGAGACCCAGTACTTC. This translates into CASSAGTPGTETQYF.

The chain combines TRBV12-2 with TRBJ2-2; the table names TRBD2, a call not compared with the DNA. TRBV12-2 is a known pseudogene. The CDR3 totals 17 residues. The CDR3 sequence is CASRLAAGGPGTGELFF. CDR3 DNA: TGTGCAAGTCGCTTAGCGGCGGGAGGGCCGGGCACCGGGGAGCTGTTTTTT.

The chain recombines TRBV2 with TRBJ1-1; D may be TRBD1 (5 bases). V was shortened by 6 bases and J by 5 bases, with 13 bases between the two germline ends. Germline V gene data show CDR1 as SNHLY and CDR2 as FYNNEI. The CDR3 sequence is 13 residues long. CDR3 nucleotides: TGTGCCAGCAGCTTAGGGGTAGGGACTGAAGCTTTCTTT. Its protein product is CASSLGVGTEAFF.

This chain links TRBV14 with TRBJ1-6; 7 bases line up with TRBD1. Germline CDR1 and CDR2: SGHDN and FVKESK. V gave up 0 bases and J gave up 4 bases; unmatched junction bases: 6. The length of the CDR3 is 17 residues. In DNA, the CDR3 is TGTGCCAGCAGCCAAGATTGGGGGGACAGTTATAATTCACCCCTCCACTTT. This translates into CASSQDWGDSYNSPLHF.

The J gene is TRBJ1-5, the V gene TRBV19, with D hard to call. Germline CDR1 and CDR2: LNHDA and SQIVND (reference sequence). The V and J ends lost 6 bases and 0 bases respectively, with 9 bases between them. This CDR3 has 14 amino acids. As DNA, the CDR3 is TGTGCCAGTAGAATACCGTATAGCAATCAGCCCCAGCATTTT. Translation: CASRIPYSNQPQHF.

The J gene is TRBJ1-4, the V gene TRBV6-5; tentatively, D is TRBD1 (6 bases). V was pared by 6 bases and J by 8 bases, with 13 bases between. This CDR3 region has 13 residues. Germline CDR1 is MNHEY and CDR2 is SVGAGI. CDR3 sequence (DNA): TGTGCCAGCAGACCACCGGGACAAGAAAAACTGTTTTTT. Translation: CASRPPGQEKLFF.

The chain links TRBV28 to TRBJ2-7, with D uncertain. From germline, CDR1 is MDHEN and CDR2 SYDVKM. V lost 4 bases, J lost 3 bases, and 7 bases lay in between. The CDR3 is made up of 12 amino acids. As DNA, the CDR3 is TGTGCCAGCAGTTACAGATTCTACGAGCAGTACTTC. As protein: CASSYRFYEQYF.

The rearrangement links TRBV27 to TRBJ1-2; D not certain. V lost 5 bases to trimming and J lost 7 bases, with 32 bases between them. This CDR3 is 19 amino acids long. From germline, CDR1 is MNHEY and CDR2 SMNVEV (reference sequence). The CDR3 spells CASSLRALPSGLPRSGYTF. DNA of the CDR3: TGTGCCAGCAGTCTGCGCGCCTTGCCCAGTGGACTCCCCCGCAGTGGCTACACCTTC.

This clone showed up just a few times. The chain joins TRBV3-1 (or the pseudogene TRBV3-2) to TRBJ2-3; TRBD1 matches at 8 bases. CDR1 is LGHDT, CDR2 YNNKEL, per germline (reference sequence). The CDR3 length is 16 residues. V shed 4 bases, J shed 0 bases, and the junction held 6 bases outside the gene matches. CDR3 in DNA: TGTGCCAGCAGCCTAAGGACAGGGTCAAGCACAGATACGCAGTATTTT. Amino acids: CASSLRTGSSTDTQYF.

The chain couples TRBV7-2 to TRBJ2-7; 9 bases map to TRBD1. Germline-derived CDR1 and CDR2 are SGHTA and FQGNSA. V lost 6 bases and J lost 1; bases outside the gene matches: 7. The CDR3 length is 15 residues. The DNA for the CDR3 is TGTGCCAGCAGTCAAGGGACAGGGAGGTCCTACGAGCAGTACTTC. Protein product: CASSQGTGRSYEQYF.